This T cell receptor beta chain was identified during a study of Graves' ophthalmopathy and Graves' hyperthyroidism. For the study at large: Before any treatment was given, at initial diagnosis, peripheral blood was collected. Findings and caveats of the study: Blood also harbored most expanded thyroid clonotypes above 0.001 frequency.

This clonotype was counted only a few times. Its antigen is not identified. Amplification targeted the TCR beta CDR3 regions, with RNA transcripts as the source material. The library came from an HTBI-primed first-round RT-PCR and a second-round multiplex PCR. TCRdb re-analysed the multiplex PCR reads in MiXCR, keeping a single row per CDR3 protein. The sample holds fewer than 400,000 distinct CDR3 sequences, 18% seen once. Pregnancy or lactation, uncontrolled infections and other autoimmune diseases were grounds for excluding patients. The germline V gene encodes CDR1 MGHRA and CDR2 YSYEKL. The CDR3 is made up of 16 amino acids. With 2 bases clipped from V and 7 bases from J, the junction kept 8 bases outside the gene matches.

The chain carries TRBV4-1 and TRBJ1-2, with 12 positions matching TRBD1. This clonotype originated in a woman in her late teens or twenties with Graves' ophthalmopathy. The sequencing sample was made of peripheral blood. The CDR3 region is CASSQSPGQGAGGYTF. CDR3 coding DNA: TGCGCCAGCAGCCAATCTCCGGGACAGGGGGCTGGTGGCTACACCTTC.